This T cell receptor beta chain was sequenced in a study of graft-versus-host responses after intestinal transplantation. Study summary: Recipients underwent multivisceral, liver-intestinal, or isolated intestinal transplants. Study-wide points: Recipient marrow showed GvH clones, some seen first in ileum or blood.

Some clones are missing from TCRdb's copy, which holds only in-frame ones; the method was immunoSEQ multiplex PCR. The sample lists about 27,000 clones; more than 85% were seen once. A remark on this clone: Its antigen is still unknown.

The material was PBMCs, obtained 18 days after transplant. The receptor was derived from a human patient who received an intestinal transplant, so some T cells may come from the graft donor.

CDR3 region: CASRAGHKNTGELFF. In DNA, the CDR3 is TGTGCCAGCAGGGCGGGACACAAGAACACCGGGGAGCTGTTTTTT. V gene TRBV6-1 combines with J gene TRBJ2-2, with D perhaps TRBD1 or TRBD2 (6 bases each). The V end lost 6 bases, the J end lost 1 base, and 12 bases lay between the germline ends. This CDR3 is 15 amino acids long. Germline CDR1 reads MNHNS; CDR2 reads SASEGT.